This TCR beta chain was sequenced during a study of Graves' ophthalmopathy and Graves' hyperthyroidism. Looking at the study overall: Where ophthalmopathy was absent within 18 months of follow-up, hyperthyroidism was stable.

Diagnoses were established from clinical symptoms, serum thyroxine, TRAb, thyroid ultrasound and orbital computed tomography. Comment on this clonotype: Its antigen is unknown. At one end the junction does not follow the germline gene, possibly because of a read error.

Amplification targeted the TCR beta CDR3 regions, with RNA transcripts as the source material. HTBI primers served in a first-round RT-PCR, which a second-round multiplex PCR followed. TCRdb processed the multiplex PCR reads anew with MiXCR; each CDR3 protein has one entry. The sample gives around 1,200,000 distinct CDR3 sequences, around a third of which show up once; roughly 10% is in the top ten. The study, taken as a whole, reports: Most expanded clonotypes in thyroid above 0.001 frequency also showed up in blood. From stable hyperthyroidism, ophthalmopathy was separated by a 13-signature model with about 88% sensitivity and roughly 81% specificity.

Per the germline V gene, CDR1 is MGHDK and CDR2 is SYGVNS. This CDR3 has 17 amino acids. Specimen: peripheral blood or thyroid tissue (not recorded which). The sequence was obtained from an adult man with Graves' hyperthyroidism. The chain links TRBV25-1 to TRBJ2-5, with TRBD2 matching over 9 bases. DNA for the CDR3: TGTGCCTGCAGTGCCGCAAAACAGCGGGGGGCCCGGGAGACCCAGTACTTC. As protein: CACSAAKQRGARETQYF.